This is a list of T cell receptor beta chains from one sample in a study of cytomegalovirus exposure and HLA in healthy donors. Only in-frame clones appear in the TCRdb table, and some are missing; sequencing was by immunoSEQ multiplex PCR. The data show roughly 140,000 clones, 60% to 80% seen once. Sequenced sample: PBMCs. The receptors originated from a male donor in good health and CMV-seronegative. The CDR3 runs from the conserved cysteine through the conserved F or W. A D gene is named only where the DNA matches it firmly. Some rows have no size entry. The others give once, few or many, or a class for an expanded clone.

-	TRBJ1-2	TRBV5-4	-	CASSLAGNVYGYTF	TGTGCCAGCAGCTTGGCCGGGAATGTGTACGGCTACACCTTC
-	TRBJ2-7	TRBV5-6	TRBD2	CASSLEVGTSYEQYF	TGTGCCAGCAGCTTGGAGGTGGGGACTAGCTACGAGCAGTACTTC
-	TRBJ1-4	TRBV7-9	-	CSSSLVQSEEKLFF	TGTTCCAGCAGCTTAGTGCAGTCGGAGGAAAAACTGTTTTTT
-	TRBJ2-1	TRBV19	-	CASSPTGPRFNEQFF	TGTGCCAGTAGTCCAACGGGTCCCCGTTTCAATGAGCAGTTCTTC
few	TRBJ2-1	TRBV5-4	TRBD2	CASSLGRAAGGSYNEQFF	TGTGCCAGCAGCTTGGGAAGGGCAGCGGGAGGCTCCTACAATGAGCAGTTCTTC
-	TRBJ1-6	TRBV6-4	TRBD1	CASSVAAGGDSPLHF	TGTGCCAGCAGTGTCGCAGCAGGGGGCGATTCACCCCTCCACTTT
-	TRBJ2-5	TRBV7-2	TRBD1	CASSPGGEETQYF	TGTGCCAGCAGCCCAGGGGGCGAAGAGACCCAGTACTTC
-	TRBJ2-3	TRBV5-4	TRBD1	CASSFFGTANTDTQYF	TGTGCCAGCAGCTTTTTTGGGACAGCCAACACAGATACGCAGTATTTT
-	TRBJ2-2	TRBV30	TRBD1	CAWSTDRVRTGELFF	TGTGCCTGGAGTACAGACAGGGTTCGCACCGGGGAGCTGTTTTTT
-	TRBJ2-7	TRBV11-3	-	CASSRPGTLVRGQYF	TGTGCCAGCAGCCGACCAGGGACTCTCGTCCGGGGGCAGTACTTC
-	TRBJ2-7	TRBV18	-	CASSPQGGTYEQYF	TGTGCCAGCTCACCACAGGGGGGGACCTACGAGCAGTACTTC
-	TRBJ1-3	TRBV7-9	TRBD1	CSSSLDRDGNTIYF	TGTTCCAGCAGCCTCGACAGGGATGGAAACACCATATATTTT
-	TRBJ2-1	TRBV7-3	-	CASSNLVGSSYNEQFF	TGTGCCAGCAGCAACCTTGTGGGGAGCTCCTACAATGAGCAGTTCTTC
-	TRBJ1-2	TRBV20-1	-	CSARDPGGYTF	TGCAGTGCTAGAGACCCCGGTGGCTACACCTTC
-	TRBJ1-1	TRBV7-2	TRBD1	CASSSGGMNTEAFF	TGTGCCAGCAGCTCAGGGGGCATGAACACTGAAGCTTTCTTT
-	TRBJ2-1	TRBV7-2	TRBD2	CASSLVSSGPTYNEQFF	TGTGCCAGCAGCTTAGTATCTAGCGGACCCACCTACAATGAGCAGTTCTTC
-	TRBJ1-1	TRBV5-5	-	CASSSFQAKNTEAFF	TGTGCCAGCAGCTCTTTTCAGGCTAAGAACACTGAAGCTTTCTTT
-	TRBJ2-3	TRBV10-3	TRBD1	CAISGDRVSTDTQYF	TGTGCCATCAGTGGGGACAGGGTTTCGACAGATACGCAGTATTTT